The source of this T cell receptor beta chain is a study of blood T cell repertoires in COVID-19. About the study: PBMCs, B-cell-depleted T cells, or T cells were the source of the cDNA or gDNA that made up the material.

The protocol was immunoSEQ multiplex PCR, while the TCRdb copy is restricted to in-frame clones and leaves out a portion. Of 310,000 or so clones detected, approximately 86% appear once; the ten largest clones hold roughly 1.9%. Sequenced sample: peripheral blood. This receptor was identified in a woman aged 25-40 years who had recovered from COVID-19.

CDR3 protein: CSVDPTGYNEQFF. CDR3 nucleotide sequence: TGCAGCGTTGACCCGACAGGGTACAATGAGCAGTTCTTC. The rearrangement uses TRBV29-1 and TRBJ2-1; 7 bases match TRBD1. V gave up 3 bases and J gave up 4 bases; unmatched junction bases: 3. CDR1 SQVTM and CDR2 ANQGSEA come from the germline V gene. The CDR3 is 13 residues long.